Presented here are 25 T cell receptor beta chains from one specimen sequenced in a study of shared clonotypes between healthy human individuals. Method: immunoSEQ multiplex PCR; TCRdb's copy keeps in-frame clones and lacks some. The table records some 2,100,000 clones, approximately 96% of them present only once. The sample comprised naive CD4+ T cells sorted from blood. Subset here: CD45RA+ positively selected. The source is a man aged 18 to 35 in good health.

The J gene is TRBJ2-5, the V gene TRBV7-2, with D possibly TRBD2 on 6 matching bases. Germline CDR1 SGHTA, CDR2 FQGNSA. The CDR3 extends over 13 amino acids. Trimming pared 3 bases from V and 5 bases from J, leaving 10 bases between. Here the CDR3 DNA reads TGTGCCAGCAGCTTCTACGGGAGCGAGACCCAGTACTTC. Protein: CASSFYGSETQYF.

The table lists this clone with a count of one. The chain carries TRBV5-1 and TRBJ1-4; possible D gene TRBD1, 5 bases. This CDR3 has 16 residues. The germline V and J ends were trimmed by 3 bases and 7 bases, with 19 bases remaining between them. Germline V CDR1 and CDR2: SGHRS, YFSETQ. CDR3: CASSSDEGPGVEKLFF. The DNA for the CDR3 is TGCGCCAGCAGCTCCGACGAGGGGCCGGGAGTTGAAAAACTGTTTTTT. Filled out from reference TRBV5-1 and TRBJ1-4, the complete variable domain reads KAGVTQTPRYLIKTRGQQVTLSCSPISGHRSVSWYQQTPGQGLQFLFEYFSETQRNKGNFPGRFSGRQFSNSRSEMNVSTLELGDSALYLCASSSDEGPGVEKLFFGSGTQLSVL.

This clone was seen only once. This chain joins TRBV2 and TRBJ2-3; D remains unclear. This CDR3 region has 12 residues. Germline values: CDR1 SNHLY, CDR2 FYNNEI. Trimming took 4 bases from V and 6 from J, leaving 8 bases between them. The CDR3 region has the DNA TGTGCCAGCAGTGGGGATCGGGATACGCAGTATTTT. It yields the protein CASSGDRDTQYF. The complete variable domain, with remaining parts taken from reference TRBV2 and TRBJ2-3, reads EPEVTQTPSHQVTQMGQEVILRCVPISNHLYFYWYRQILGQKVEFLVSFYNNEISEKSEIFDDQFSVERPDGSNFTLKIRSTKLEDSAMYFCASSGDRDTQYFGPGTRLTVL.

This sequence joins TRBV10-1 and TRBJ2-5; 14 nucleotides align to TRBD2. CDR1 and CDR2 from the germline V gene are WNHNN and SYGVQD (reference sequence). The CDR3 sequence is 16 residues long. Losses at the gene ends were 4 bases for V and 4 bases for J; bases not matched to a gene: 5. CDR3 in amino acids: CASSAGLAGVGETQYF. The CDR3 coding sequence is TGCGCCAGCAGTGCGGGACTAGCGGGAGTTGGAGAGACCCAGTACTTC.

The chain combines TRBV4-3 with TRBJ1-6; D may be TRBD1 (6 bases). CDR3 length equals 14 residues. Germline V gene lookup returns CDR1 LGHNA and CDR2 YSLEER. V lost 2 bases to trimming and J lost 9 bases, with 11 bases between them. CDR3 nucleotide sequence: TGCGCCAGCAGCCAATGGCAGGGGCGTTCACCCCTCCACTTT. This codes for CASSQWQGRSPLHF.

The gene calls are TRBV10-3 and TRBJ2-2; no definite D call. Trimming took 11 bases from V and 0 from J, leaving 13 bases between them. The CDR3 is 14 amino acids. Germline V gene sequence: CDR1 ENHRY, CDR2 SYGVKD. The CDR3 DNA follows: TGTGCCGCAGGACCTGACGCGAACACCGGGGAGCTGTTTTTT. Protein sequence: CAAGPDANTGELFF.

The genes are TRBV5-1 and TRBJ2-5; the D gene is possibly TRBD1 (7 bases). Deletions cut 4 bases from V and 4 bases from J, with 11 bases between. Germline values: CDR1 SGHRS, CDR2 YFSETQ. The CDR3 has 13 amino acids. CDR3 in DNA: TGCGCCAGCAGCCAGGGGGGAGGAGAGACCCAGTACTTC. Protein: CASSQGGGETQYF.

V usage is TRBV7-8 and J usage is TRBJ2-5, with D tentatively TRBD1 (7 bases). V dropped 4 bases and J dropped 2 bases, with 11 bases sitting between them. Germline V gives CDR1 SGHVS, CDR2 FQNEAQ. The CDR3 runs to 14 residues. The CDR3 coding sequence is TGTGCCAGCAGCTCTGCGGGACAGCAAGAGACCCAGTACTTC. Translation: CASSSAGQQETQYF.

The CDR3 loop is CASAAGSGIYNEQFF. The CDR3 nucleotides are TGTGCCAGCGCCGCCGGTAGCGGGATTTACAATGAGCAGTTCTTC. This chain connects TRBV6-1 to TRBJ2-1; 8 nucleotides line up with TRBD2. CDR3 length: 15 residues. Germline V gives CDR1 MNHNS, CDR2 SASEGT. The trim removed 8 bases at V and 4 bases at J, leaving 10 bases unmatched.

Of note for this clone: This CDR3 is also generated by other DNA sequences in the sample. The chain is built from TRBV18 and TRBJ1-1, with D unclear. Germline-derived CDR1 and CDR2 are KGHSH and LQKENI. The ends were cut back, 2 bases at V and 0 bases at J, with 4 bases in the middle. The CDR3 totals 13 residues. The chain's CDR3 is CASSPNLNTEAFF. Here the CDR3 DNA reads TGTGCCAGCTCACCAAACTTGAACACTGAAGCTTTCTTT.

The rearrangement links TRBV10-1 to TRBJ2-4, with D tentatively TRBD1 (6 bases). This CDR3 is 15 amino acids long. CDR1 WNHNN and CDR2 SYGVQD come from the germline V gene (reference sequence). Trimming took off 6 bases at V and 0 bases at J, with 12 bases between the two ends. CDR3 loop: CASSPYRVAKNIQYF. CDR3 nucleotide sequence: TGCGCCAGCAGCCCTTACAGGGTAGCCAAAAACATTCAGTACTTC.

In nucleotides, the CDR3 is TGTGCCAGCAGCTTAGCGGGACAAGGAGCCTACGAGCAGTACTTC. Translated: CASSLAGQGAYEQYF. The V call is TRBV7-2, the J call TRBJ2-7, with a tentative D call TRBD1 (6 bases). Germline CDR1 SGHTA, CDR2 FQGNSA. There are 15 residues in the CDR3. With 0 bases removed from V and 2 bases from J, the gap between germline ends came to 11 bases.

This chain joins TRBV7-3 and TRBJ2-3; D is uncertain. Germline V gene lookup returns CDR1 SGHTA and CDR2 FQGTGA. V was cut by 4 bases and J by 0 bases, with 8 bases left in between. The CDR3 is 14 amino acids. The CDR3, as DNA: TGTGCCAGCAGCTATGGCCTAAGCACAGATACGCAGTATTTT. Protein: CASSYGLSTDTQYF.

The V and J genes are TRBV5-6 and TRBJ1-2; D unresolved. CDR3 length: 15 residues. V dropped 0 bases and J dropped 2 bases, with 11 bases sitting between them. The germline gives CDR1 SGHDT, CDR2 YYEEEE. The CDR3: CASSLDNRGNYGYTF. DNA for the CDR3: TGTGCCAGCAGCTTGGATAACCGGGGAAACTATGGCTACACCTTC.

The V gene is TRBV15, the J gene TRBJ2-2; a possible D gene is TRBD1 (5 bases). V lost 4 bases and J 5 bases, leaving 14 bases between the germline ends. Germline CDR1 is LNHNV and CDR2 is YYDKDF (reference sequence). The CDR3 has 15 residues. Here the CDR3 reads CATSKVQGVTGELFF. As DNA, the CDR3 is TGTGCCACCAGCAAAGTCCAGGGCGTAACCGGGGAGCTGTTTTTT.

With respect to this clone: This same CDR3 is encoded by further DNA sequences in the sample. The CDR3 loop is CASSVVSGSADTQYF. Here the CDR3 DNA reads TGTGCCAGCAGCGTAGTTTCAGGATCGGCAGATACGCAGTATTTT. V usage is TRBV9 and J usage is TRBJ2-3, with unresolved D. The V and J ends lost 0 bases and 4 bases respectively, with 12 bases between them. CDR1 is SGDLS, CDR2 YYNGEE, per germline. The CDR3 is 15 residues long.

Worth noting for this clone: Other DNA variants within this sample encode the same CDR3. The chain uses TRBV5-1 and TRBJ2-7; 7 bases line up with TRBD1. Losses at the gene ends were 0 bases for V and 2 bases for J; bases not matched to a gene: 5. Per the germline V gene, CDR1 is SGHRS and CDR2 is YFSETQ. CDR3 length: 15 residues. CDR3: CASSLEVTGTYEQYF. CDR3 coding DNA: TGCGCCAGCAGCTTGGAGGTGACAGGGACCTACGAGCAGTACTTC. The full variable domain, rest sourced from reference TRBV5-1 and TRBJ2-7, is KAGVTQTPRYLIKTRGQQVTLSCSPISGHRSVSWYQQTPGQGLQFLFEYFSETQRNKGNFPGRFSGRQFSNSRSEMNVSTLELGDSALYLCASSLEVTGTYEQYFGPGTRLTVT.

The chain is built from TRBV2 and TRBJ2-1; 8 nucleotides align to TRBD2. The CDR3 is 18 amino acids. CDR1 and CDR2 (germline): SNHLY, FYNNEI. After removal of 5 bases from V and 5 bases from J, the junction contained 17 bases not matched to a gene. CDR3 protein: CASSHKAGGQTSNNEQFF. For the CDR3, the DNA is TGTGCCAGCAGTCACAAGGCGGGGGGTCAAACTTCAAACAATGAGCAGTTCTTC.

V is TRBV7-6 and J is TRBJ2-3; tentatively, D is TRBD1 or TRBD2 (5 bases each). Germline CDR1 and CDR2: SGHVS and FNYEAQ. The CDR3 loop spans 14 amino acids. The ends were cut back, 0 bases at V and 4 bases at J, with 8 bases in the middle. The CDR3 sequence is CASSLAPGPDTQYF. CDR3 nucleotide sequence: TGTGCCAGCAGCTTAGCGCCGGGGCCAGATACGCAGTATTTT.

About this clone: The sample holds other DNA sequences that translate to the same CDR3. The V gene is TRBV6-5, the J gene TRBJ1-3; D remains ambiguous. The CDR3 consists of 15 residues. The germline V gene has CDR1 MNHEY and CDR2 SVGAGI. The V end lost 0 bases, the J end lost 1 base, and 7 bases lay between the germline ends. DNA of the CDR3: TGTGCCAGCAGTTACTCGAGTGGTTCTGGAAACACCATATATTTT. Translating it yields CASSYSSGSGNTIYF.

With respect to this clone: Within the sample, other DNA sequences also encode this same CDR3. The rearrangement links TRBV7-9 to TRBJ2-3; D may be TRBD2 (5 bases). Per the germline V gene, CDR1 is SEHNR and CDR2 is FQNEAQ (reference sequence). The CDR3 contains 14 residues. The V gene lost 5 bases and the J gene lost 0 bases, with 9 bases spanning the gap. DNA for the CDR3: TGTGCCAGCAGCCTGAGCGGTAGCACAGATACGCAGTATTTT. It encodes CASSLSGSTDTQYF.

V and J are TRBV19 and TRBJ2-1; D unresolved. Germline V gene sequence: CDR1 LNHDA, CDR2 SQIVND (reference sequence). This CDR3 has 15 amino acids. V was clipped by 5 bases and J by 2 bases, with 13 bases between them. The CDR3 reads CASSSRGNAYNEQFF. The CDR3 DNA is TGTGCCAGTAGTTCCCGAGGCAACGCCTACAATGAGCAGTTCTTC.

V usage is TRBV7-9 and J usage is TRBJ1-1, with D possibly matching TRBD1 (5 bases). Trimming removed 7 bases at V and 7 bases at J, with 19 bases between. Germline loops: CDR1 SEHNR, CDR2 FQNEAQ (reference sequence). The CDR3 is 14 residues long. CDR3 nucleotide sequence: TGTGCCAGCACCCAAACCGGGACTACGGGTGAAGCTTTCTTT. As protein: CASTQTGTTGEAFF.

The chain carries TRBV30 and TRBJ2-1, with TRBD2 matching over 12 bases. The CDR3 loop spans 15 amino acids. Losses at the gene ends were 3 bases for V and 10 bases for J; bases not matched to a gene: 10. Germline V CDR1 and CDR2: GTSNPN, SVGIG (reference sequence). The CDR3 is CAWRPSGGAFYEQFF. As DNA, the CDR3 is TGTGCCTGGAGACCTAGCGGGGGGGCCTTCTACGAGCAGTTCTTC.

The chain has TRBV27 and TRBJ1-3; D gene ambiguous. The CDR3 runs to 13 residues. Germline V gene sequence: CDR1 MNHEY, CDR2 SMNVEV (reference sequence). V was cut by 4 bases and J by 3 bases, with 7 bases left in between. As DNA, the CDR3 is TGTGCCAGCAGTTCCTCCGTTGGAAACACCATATATTTT. Its protein is CASSSSVGNTIYF.